This entry describes one T cell receptor (beta chain). This sample is drawn from a study of blood T cell repertoires in COVID-19. At the level of the study: The analysed material was cDNA or gDNA that came from T cells, B-cell-depleted T cells, or PBMCs.

TCRdb's table, derived via immunoSEQ multiplex PCR, lists solely in-frame clones and lacks some. The sample records fewer than 250,000 clones, over 70% being singletons. The clonotype comes from a man aged 50 or older with active or convalescent COVID-19. The sequencing sample was made of peripheral blood.

CDR3 region: CASSPNRGTYNSPLHF. CDR3 coding DNA: TGCGCCAGCAGTCCAAACAGGGGTACCTATAATTCACCCCTCCACTTT. V gene TRBV5-1 combines with J gene TRBJ1-6; 7 nucleotides agree with TRBD1. CDR3 length equals 16 residues. The germline CDR1 and CDR2 sequences are SGHRS and YFSETQ. Unmatched junction bases numbered 7, after V lost 5 bases and J lost 2 bases.